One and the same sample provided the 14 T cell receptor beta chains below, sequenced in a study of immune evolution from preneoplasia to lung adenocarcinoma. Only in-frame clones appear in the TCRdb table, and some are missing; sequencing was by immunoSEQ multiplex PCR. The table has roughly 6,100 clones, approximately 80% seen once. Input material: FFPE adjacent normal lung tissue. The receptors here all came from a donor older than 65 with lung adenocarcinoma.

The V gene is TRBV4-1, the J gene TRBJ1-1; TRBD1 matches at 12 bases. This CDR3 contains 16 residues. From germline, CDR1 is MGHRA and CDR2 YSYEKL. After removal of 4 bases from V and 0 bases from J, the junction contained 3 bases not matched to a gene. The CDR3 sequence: CASSRGQGAMNTEAFF. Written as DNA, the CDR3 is TGCGCCAGCAGCCGGGGACAGGGGGCGATGAACACTGAAGCTTTCTTT.

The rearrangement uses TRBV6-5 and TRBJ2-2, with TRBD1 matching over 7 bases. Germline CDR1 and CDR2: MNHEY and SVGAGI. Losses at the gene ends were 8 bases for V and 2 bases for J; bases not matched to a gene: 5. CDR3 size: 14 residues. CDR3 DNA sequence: TGTGCCAGCCACGGGACAGAAAACACCGGGGAGCTGTTTTTT. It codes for CASHGTENTGELFF.

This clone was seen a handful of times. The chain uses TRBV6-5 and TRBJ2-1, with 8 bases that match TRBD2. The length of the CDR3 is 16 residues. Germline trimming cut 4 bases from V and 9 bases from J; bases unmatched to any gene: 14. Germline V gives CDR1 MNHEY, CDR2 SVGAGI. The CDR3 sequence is CASSSKGTRGRGEQFF. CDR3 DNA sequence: TGTGCCAGCAGTTCTAAAGGGACTAGGGGCAGAGGTGAGCAGTTCTTC.

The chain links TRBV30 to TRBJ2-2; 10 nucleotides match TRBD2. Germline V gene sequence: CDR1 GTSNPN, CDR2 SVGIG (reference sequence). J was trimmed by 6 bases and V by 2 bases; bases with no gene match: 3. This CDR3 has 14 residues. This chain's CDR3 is CAWSLAGGAGELFF. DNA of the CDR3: TGTGCCTGGAGTTTAGCGGGAGGTGCCGGGGAGCTGTTTTTT.

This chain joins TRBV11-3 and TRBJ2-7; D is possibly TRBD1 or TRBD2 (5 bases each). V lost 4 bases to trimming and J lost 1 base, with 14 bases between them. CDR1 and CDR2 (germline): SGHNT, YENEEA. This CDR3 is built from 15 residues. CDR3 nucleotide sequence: TGTGCCAGCAGCTCCCACCGGGACCGGTCCTACGAGCAGTACTTC. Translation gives CASSSHRDRSYEQYF.

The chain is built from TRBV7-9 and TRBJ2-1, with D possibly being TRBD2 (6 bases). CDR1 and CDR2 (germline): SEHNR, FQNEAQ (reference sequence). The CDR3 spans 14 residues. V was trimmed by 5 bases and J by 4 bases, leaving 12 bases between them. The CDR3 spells CASSPQDYYNEQFF. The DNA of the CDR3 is TGTGCCAGCAGCCCCCAGGACTATTACAATGAGCAGTTCTTC.

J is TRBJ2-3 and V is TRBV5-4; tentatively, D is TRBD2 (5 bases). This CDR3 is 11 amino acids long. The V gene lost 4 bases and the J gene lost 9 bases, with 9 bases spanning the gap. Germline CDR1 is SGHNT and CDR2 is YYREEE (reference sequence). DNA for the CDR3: TGTGCCAGCAGCGAGGGTGTAACGCAGTATTTT. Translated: CASSEGVTQYF.

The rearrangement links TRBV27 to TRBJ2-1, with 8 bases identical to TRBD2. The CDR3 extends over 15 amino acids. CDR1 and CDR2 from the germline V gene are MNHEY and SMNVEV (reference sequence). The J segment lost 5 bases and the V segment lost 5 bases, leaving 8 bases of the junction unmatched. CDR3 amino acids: CASSRIAGWNNEQFF. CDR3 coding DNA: TGTGCCAGCAGTCGGATAGCGGGATGGAACAATGAGCAGTTCTTC.

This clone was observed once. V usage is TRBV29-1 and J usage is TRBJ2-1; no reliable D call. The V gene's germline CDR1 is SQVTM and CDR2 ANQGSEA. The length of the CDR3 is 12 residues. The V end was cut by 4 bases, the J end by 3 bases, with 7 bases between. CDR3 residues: CSVAEDYNEQFF. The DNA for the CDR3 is TGCAGCGTTGCCGAGGACTACAATGAGCAGTTCTTC.

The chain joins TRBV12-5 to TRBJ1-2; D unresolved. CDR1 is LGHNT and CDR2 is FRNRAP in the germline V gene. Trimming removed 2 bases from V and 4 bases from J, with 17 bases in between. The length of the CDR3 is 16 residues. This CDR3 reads CASGLLVGPSLYGYTF. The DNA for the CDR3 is TGTGCTAGTGGTTTGTTGGTGGGCCCTTCCCTCTATGGCTACACCTTC.

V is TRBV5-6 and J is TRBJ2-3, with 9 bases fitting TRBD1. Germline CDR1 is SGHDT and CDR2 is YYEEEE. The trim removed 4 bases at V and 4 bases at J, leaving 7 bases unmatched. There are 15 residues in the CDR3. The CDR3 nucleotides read TGTGCCAGCAGCCCCGGGACAGGGTCGGCAGATACGCAGTATTTT. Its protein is CASSPGTGSADTQYF.

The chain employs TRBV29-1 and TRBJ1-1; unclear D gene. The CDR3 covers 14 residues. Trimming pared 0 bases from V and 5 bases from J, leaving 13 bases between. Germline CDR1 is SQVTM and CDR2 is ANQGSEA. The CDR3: CSVEEADRWTEAFF. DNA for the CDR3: TGCAGCGTTGAAGAGGCAGATCGATGGACTGAAGCTTTCTTT.

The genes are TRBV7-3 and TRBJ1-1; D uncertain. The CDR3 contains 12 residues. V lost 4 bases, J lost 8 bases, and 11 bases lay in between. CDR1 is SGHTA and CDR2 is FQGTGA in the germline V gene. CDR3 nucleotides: TGTGCCAGCAGCTCCCCCGCAGGAGAAGCTTTCTTT. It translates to CASSSPAGEAFF.

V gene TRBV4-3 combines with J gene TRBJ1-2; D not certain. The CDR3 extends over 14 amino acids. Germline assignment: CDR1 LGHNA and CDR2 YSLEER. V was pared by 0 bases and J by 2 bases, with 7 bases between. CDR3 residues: CASSQDILNYGYTF. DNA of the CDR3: TGCGCCAGCAGCCAAGACATACTAAACTATGGCTACACCTTC.